This TCR beta chain was retrieved from a study of cytomegalovirus exposure and HLA in healthy donors. Study overall: A subsequent analysis reported that the roughly 130 validation repertoires were produced on the same platform that had also been used for the roughly 700 first-cohort repertoires. Study findings and constraints: A classifier reportedly called cytomegalovirus status with high sensitivity and specificity. It was found in a later analysis that first-cohort TCR clusters tended to co-occur in the 95 to 150 validation repertoires.

Separation from the approximately 670-subject first cohort characterized the roughly 120-subject validation cohort, to which the donors belonged. As for this clone: What it recognizes is unknown.

V was shortened by 4 bases and J by 0 bases, with 10 bases between the two germline ends. Germline assignment: CDR1 MDHEN and CDR2 SYDVKM. The CDR3 sequence is 15 residues long. The protocol was immunoSEQ multiplex PCR, while the TCRdb copy is restricted to in-frame clones and leaves out a portion. The data contain roughly 47,000 clones, approximately 93% of them singletons. Material: PBMCs. This sequence joins TRBV28 and TRBJ1-3, with D uncertain. This TCR was recovered from a woman under 30 in good health and CMV-seronegative. The CDR3 DNA reads TGTGCCAGCAGTTCCCCCGCGGGCTCTGGAAACACCATATATTTT. Translation gives CASSSPAGSGNTIYF.